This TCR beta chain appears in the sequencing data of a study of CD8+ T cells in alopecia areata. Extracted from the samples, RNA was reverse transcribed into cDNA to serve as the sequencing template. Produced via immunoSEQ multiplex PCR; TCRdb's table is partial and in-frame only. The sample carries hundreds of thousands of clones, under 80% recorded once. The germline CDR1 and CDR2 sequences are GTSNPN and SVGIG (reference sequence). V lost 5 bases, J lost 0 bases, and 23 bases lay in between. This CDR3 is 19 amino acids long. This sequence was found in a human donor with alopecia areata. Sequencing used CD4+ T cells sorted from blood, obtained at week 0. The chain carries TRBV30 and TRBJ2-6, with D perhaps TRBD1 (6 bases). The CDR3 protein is CAWATRKGHKDSGANVLTF. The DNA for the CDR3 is TGTGCCTGGGCAACCAGGAAGGGACATAAAGACTCTGGGGCCAACGTCCTGACTTTC.